This section outlines one TCR beta chain sequence together with its context. The CDR3 runs 14 residues. V lost 3 bases, J lost 5 bases, and 7 bases stayed unmatched. From germline, CDR1 is SGHNT and CDR2 YYREEE (reference sequence). These data come from a study of CD8 T cells in Susac syndrome. An amount of RNA that ranged from roughly 0.5 to 1 ug was reverse transcribed with random hexamers. Amplification of TCR beta CDR3 across 54 Vbeta and 13 Jbeta was performed with immunoSEQ multiplex PCR. TCRdb independently ran MiXCR on the immunoSEQ multiplex PCR reads; one entry per CDR3 protein. Of about 200,000 distinct CDR3 sequences in the sample, roughly nine tenths are singletons; the top ten hold 0.1% to 0.15%. Sequencing of TCR beta was carried out in blood CD8+ and CD4+ T cells. Control patients had untreated stable or active relapsing-remitting multiple sclerosis by revised McDonald criteria. TEMRA cells were enriched by FACS, and CD4+ and CD8+ T cells were negatively isolated.

The genes are TRBV5-4 and TRBJ2-5; TRBD1 aligns across 7 bases. This TCR was recovered from a human donor with multiple sclerosis. The source material was CD8+ T cells from PBMCs. The CDR3 sequence: CASSSLTGTETQYF. The CDR3 DNA reads as TGTGCCAGCAGCTCCCTGACAGGGACGGAGACCCAGTACTTC.